This paragraph reports one TCR beta chain. This record comes from a study of blood T cell repertoires in COVID-19. For the study at large: The analysed material was cDNA or gDNA that came from T cells, B-cell-depleted T cells, or PBMCs.

Recruits, aged about 18 to 100 years, lived in roughly 22 US areas. TCRdb's table, derived via immunoSEQ multiplex PCR, lists solely in-frame clones and lacks some. The sample yields more than 150,000 clones, 80% seen once. The sequencing input was PBMCs or T cells enriched from blood (not recorded which). The TCR comes from a man aged 60 to 69 who had been exposed to COVID-19.

CDR3 nucleotides: TGTGCTAGTGCTGAGGGATGGAACTCTGGAAACACCATATATTTT. It yields the protein CASAEGWNSGNTIYF. This chain links TRBV12-5 with TRBJ1-3; D is ambiguous. CDR3 length: 15 residues. Trimming took off 7 bases at V and 0 bases at J, with 13 bases between the two ends. Per the germline V gene, CDR1 is LGHNT and CDR2 is FRNRAP. Looking up the rest from reference TRBV12-5 and TRBJ1-3 gives the full variable domain: DARVTQTPRHKVTEMGQEVTMRCQPILGHNTVFWYRQTMMQGLELLAYFRNRAPLDDSGMPKDRFSAEMPDATLATLKIQPSEPRDSAVYFCASAEGWNSGNTIYFGEGSWLTVV.